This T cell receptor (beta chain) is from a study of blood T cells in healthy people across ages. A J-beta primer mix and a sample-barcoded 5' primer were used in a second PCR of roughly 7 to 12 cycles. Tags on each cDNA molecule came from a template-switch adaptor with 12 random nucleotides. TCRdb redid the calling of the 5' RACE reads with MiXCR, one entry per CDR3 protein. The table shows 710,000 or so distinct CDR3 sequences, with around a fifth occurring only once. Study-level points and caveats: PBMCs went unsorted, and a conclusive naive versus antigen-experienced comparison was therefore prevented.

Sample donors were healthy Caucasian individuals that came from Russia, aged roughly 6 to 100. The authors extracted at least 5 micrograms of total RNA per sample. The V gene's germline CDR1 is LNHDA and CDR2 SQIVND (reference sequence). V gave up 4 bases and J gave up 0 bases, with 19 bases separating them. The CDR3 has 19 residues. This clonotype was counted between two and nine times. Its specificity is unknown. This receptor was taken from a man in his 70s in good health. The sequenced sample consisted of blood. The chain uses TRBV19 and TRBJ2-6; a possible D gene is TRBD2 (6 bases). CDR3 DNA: TGTGCCAGTAGTACCCCCTTAGGGAGGAGGAGCTCTGGGGCCAACGTCCTGACTTTC. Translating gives CASSTPLGRRSSGANVLTF. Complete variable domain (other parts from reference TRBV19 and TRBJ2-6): DGGITQSPKYLFRKEGQNVTLSCEQNLNHDAMYWYRQDPGQGLRLIYYSQIVNDFQKGDIAEGYSVSREKKESFPLTVTSAQKNPTAFYLCASSTPLGRRSSGANVLTFGAGSRLTVL.